Listed below are T cell receptor beta chains from one sample, sequenced in a study of glioma-infiltrating T cells after dendritic cell vaccination. Sequencing was performed with immunoSEQ multiplex PCR; in TCRdb, only in-frame clones are kept and a portion is missing. Of roughly 60,000 clones listed, roughly 86% are singletons. This specimen was blood, taken after dendritic cell vaccination. All receptors derive from a human donor with glioblastoma. CDR3s include the opening cysteine and the closing phenylalanine or tryptophan. Fields, in order: J gene, V gene, clone size, D gene, CDR3 DNA, CDR3 protein. D genes are given only for firm matches. Clone size is stated in some rows and not others, as once, few, many or a class when expanded.

J: TRBJ2-1; V: TRBV6-4; size: once; D: TRBD2; DNA: TGTGCCAGCAGTTTTACTAGCGGAAACAATGAGCAGTTCTTC; CDR3: CASSFTSGNNEQFF
J: TRBJ2-3; V: TRBV19; size: .; D: TRBD2; DNA: TGTGCCAGTAGTTTGGGACTAGCGGGAGGGCCAGATACGCAGTATTTT; CDR3: CASSLGLAGGPDTQYF
J: TRBJ1-1; V: TRBV7-3; size: .; D: TRBD1; DNA: TGTGCCAGCAGCTTAACCCCGACAGGGATGAACACTGAAGCTTTCTTT; CDR3: CASSLTPTGMNTEAFF
J: TRBJ1-1; V: TRBV7-3; size: .; D: .; DNA: TGTGCCAGCAGCCTCACAGGGCAGAACACTGAAGCTTTCTTT; CDR3: CASSLTGQNTEAFF
J: TRBJ2-5; V: TRBV7-9; size: .; D: .; DNA: TGTGCCAGCAGCGAGGACAACGCACAAGAGACCCAGTACTTC; CDR3: CASSEDNAQETQYF
J: TRBJ1-2; V: TRBV18; size: .; D: .; DNA: TGTGCCAGCTCACCACCGGTAGTTAACTATGGCTACACCTTC; CDR3: CASSPPVVNYGYTF
J: TRBJ2-5; V: TRBV9; size: .; D: TRBD2; DNA: TGTGCCAGCAGCGTAGCTGGGCTAGCGGGAGAAGAGACCCAGTACTTC; CDR3: CASSVAGLAGEETQYF
J: TRBJ1-1; V: TRBV15; size: .; D: .; DNA: TGTGCCACCAGCAGAGATCGGGGGATCACTGAAGCTTTCTTT; CDR3: CATSRDRGITEAFF
J: TRBJ1-2; V: TRBV7-2; size: .; D: TRBD1; DNA: TGTGCCAGCAGCTTAACGGGACAGGGGGATGGCTACACCTTC; CDR3: CASSLTGQGDGYTF
J: TRBJ1-5; V: TRBV7-2; size: once; D: .; DNA: TGTGCCAGCAGGTCACAGTATCAGCCCCAGCATTTT; CDR3: CASRSQYQPQHF
J: TRBJ2-3; V: TRBV21-1; size: .; D: .; DNA: TGTGCCAGCAGCCCCCGGGACAGAACAGATACGCAGTATTTT; CDR3: CASSPRDRTDTQYF
J: TRBJ2-2; V: TRBV11-2; size: .; D: TRBD2; DNA: TGTGCCAGCAGCCCACGGACTAGCGGGGCGAGCACCGGGGAGCTGTTTTTT; CDR3: CASSPRTSGASTGELFF
J: TRBJ2-3; V: TRBV7-9; size: .; D: .; DNA: TGTGCCAGCAGCTTACCGGGTAGAGGAGCAGATACGCAGTATTTT; CDR3: CASSLPGRGADTQYF
J: TRBJ2-7; V: TRBV4-2; size: few; D: .; DNA: TGTGCCAGCAGCCAAGATCCTCCCTACGAGCAGTACTTC; CDR3: CASSQDPPYEQYF
J: TRBJ1-1; V: TRBV7-8; size: .; D: .; DNA: TGTGCCAGCAGCTTAGAGGGCGGGGGAGGGACTGAAGCTTTCTTT; CDR3: CASSLEGGGGTEAFF
J: TRBJ1-6; V: TRBV30; size: .; D: TRBD1; DNA: TGTGCCTGTGGGACAGGGTACAATTCACCCCTCCACTTT; CDR3: CACGTGYNSPLHF
J: TRBJ2-5; V: TRBV5-4; size: .; D: TRBD2; DNA: TGTGCCAGCAGCTCTGGGACTAGCCAGGGGAGGGAGACCCAGTACTTC; CDR3: CASSSGTSQGRETQYF
J: TRBJ2-2; V: TRBV10-2; size: .; D: TRBD2; DNA: TGCGCCAGCAGTGACGGTCCTGGGACTAGCAACACCGGGGAGCTGTTTTTT; CDR3: CASSDGPGTSNTGELFF
J: TRBJ1-2; V: TRBV29-1; size: .; D: .; DNA: TGCAGCGCCCCGAGTGGGGGGAACTATGGCTACACCTTC; CDR3: CSAPSGGNYGYTF
J: TRBJ2-7; V: TRBV5-1; size: .; D: TRBD2; DNA: TGCGCCAGCAGCTCAGGACTAGCGGGATACCTGAGCTCCTACGAGCAGTACTTC; CDR3: CASSSGLAGYLSSYEQYF
J: TRBJ1-1; V: TRBV20-1; size: .; D: .; DNA: TGCAGTGCTGAGCCGAACACTGAAGCTTTCTTT; CDR3: CSAEPNTEAFF
J: TRBJ2-3; V: TRBV7-3; size: .; D: .; DNA: TGTGCCAGCAGCGCCCGGGATAGCGGTAGCACAGATACGCAGTATTTT; CDR3: CASSARDSGSTDTQYF
J: TRBJ1-1; V: TRBV5-6; size: .; D: TRBD1; DNA: TGTGCCAGCAGCTCCCGGGACAGGGGGGTGTTAACTGAAGCTTTCTTT; CDR3: CASSSRDRGVLTEAFF
J: TRBJ1-3; V: TRBV9; size: .; D: .; DNA: TGTGCCAGCAGCCGCGGCGGGGCTGAAAACACCATATATTTT; CDR3: CASSRGGAENTIYF
J: TRBJ1-1; V: TRBV7-2; size: .; D: TRBD1; DNA: TGTGCCAGCAGCCAAATGACAGGGGCTGAAGCTTTCTTT; CDR3: CASSQMTGAEAFF
J: TRBJ2-1; V: TRBV14; size: few; D: TRBD2; DNA: TGTGCCAGCAGCCTCGGGACTCTAGGAACTAGCGGGCAGTTCTTC; CDR3: CASSLGTLGTSGQFF
J: TRBJ1-4; V: TRBV19; size: .; D: .; DNA: TGTGCCAGTAGTACGCGAAGGCCAAACAGGGCTGGTGGAGAAAAACTGTTTTTT; CDR3: CASSTRRPNRAGGEKLFF
J: TRBJ2-3; V: TRBV7-3; size: .; D: TRBD2; DNA: TGTGCCAGCAGCTACGCGGGGGGCACAGATACGCAGTATTTT; CDR3: CASSYAGGTDTQYF
J: TRBJ1-2; V: TRBV2; size: .; D: .; DNA: TGTGCCAGCAGTGGCAGGGTTAATGGCTACACCTTC; CDR3: CASSGRVNGYTF
J: TRBJ1-3; V: TRBV30; size: .; D: TRBD1; DNA: TGTGCCTGGAGGCGGGGACAGGGCTCTGGAAACACCATATATTTT; CDR3: CAWRRGQGSGNTIYF
J: TRBJ2-5; V: TRBV5-5; size: .; D: TRBD2; DNA: TGTGCCAGCAGCTTGGATTTGGTTATAGCGGGAGGGTCCCAAGAGACCCAGTACTTC; CDR3: CASSLDLVIAGGSQETQYF
J: TRBJ2-7; V: TRBV27; size: .; D: TRBD1; DNA: TGTGCCAGCAGTTACAGGGGGGATTACGAGCAGTACTTC; CDR3: CASSYRGDYEQYF
J: TRBJ1-1; V: TRBV7-9; size: .; D: TRBD1; DNA: TGTGCCAGTAACCGGGACAGGGTAACTGAAGCTTTCTTT; CDR3: CASNRDRVTEAFF
J: TRBJ1-5; V: TRBV19; size: .; D: .; DNA: TGTGCCAGTAAGTCTCCCGACAAGGGAGGTGGCAATCAGCCCCAGCATTTT; CDR3: CASKSPDKGGGNQPQHF
J: TRBJ2-2; V: TRBV7-2; size: .; D: TRBD1; DNA: TGTGCCAGCAGCCATAGGACAGGGGAAGTCGGGGAGCTGTTTTTT; CDR3: CASSHRTGEVGELFF
J: TRBJ2-7; V: TRBV5-6; size: once; D: TRBD1; DNA: TGTGCCAGCAGGCATAAGGGACAGGCGTTCTCCTACGAGCAGTACTTC; CDR3: CASRHKGQAFSYEQYF
J: TRBJ1-6; V: TRBV7-8; size: .; D: TRBD1; DNA: TGTGCCAGCAGCCCAGGGACAGGGGGCAATTCACCCCTCCACTTT; CDR3: CASSPGTGGNSPLHF
J: TRBJ2-3; V: TRBV7-6; size: few; D: TRBD2; DNA: TGTGCCAGCAGCTTAGAGGATTTCCTAGCGGGAGCTGCGACAGATACGCAGTATTTT; CDR3: CASSLEDFLAGAATDTQYF
J: TRBJ2-2; V: TRBV27; size: .; D: TRBD1; DNA: TGTGCCAGCAGTCCTCGACAGGGAACCACCGGGGAGCTGTTTTTT; CDR3: CASSPRQGTTGELFF
J: TRBJ1-4; V: TRBV14; size: .; D: TRBD1; DNA: TGTGCCAGCAGCCAGGTCGGACAGGCAACTAATGAAAAACTGTTTTTT; CDR3: CASSQVGQATNEKLFF
J: TRBJ1-2; V: TRBV19; size: once; D: TRBD1; DNA: TGTGCCAGTAGGGGGGACAGCTCTAACTATGGCTACACCTTC; CDR3: CASRGDSSNYGYTF
J: TRBJ2-3; V: TRBV29-1; size: .; D: .; DNA: TGCAGCGGTTGGGCCATTGGGTCAGATACGCAGTATTTT; CDR3: CSGWAIGSDTQYF
J: TRBJ1-1; V: TRBV10-3; size: .; D: .; DNA: TGTGCCATCAATAGGGGAAACACTGAAGCTTTCTTT; CDR3: CAINRGNTEAFF
J: TRBJ2-2; V: TRBV7-2; size: .; D: TRBD1; DNA: TGTGCCAGCAGCCAGGACAGGACGAACACCGGGGAGCTGTTTTTT; CDR3: CASSQDRTNTGELFF
J: TRBJ1-2; V: TRBV5-1; size: .; D: .; DNA: TGCGCCAGCAGCTTGGAAGCATCTAACTATGGCTACACCTTC; CDR3: CASSLEASNYGYTF
J: TRBJ1-1; V: TRBV30; size: .; D: .; DNA: TGTGCCTGGAGGCCGTTGGGGAGTGGAACTGAAGCTTTCTTT; CDR3: CAWRPLGSGTEAFF